Listed below are T cell receptor beta chains from one sample, sequenced in a study of PD-1 blockade in classical Hodgkin lymphoma. Only in-frame clones appear in the TCRdb table, and some are missing; sequencing was by immunoSEQ multiplex PCR. The top ten hold about 19% of the sample, which has tens of thousands of clones, nearly 80% seen once. Sequenced material: peripheral blood mononuclear cells (PBMCs), taken before the fourth cycle of nivolumab. The source of these receptors is a human donor with classical Hodgkin lymphoma. Both conserved end residues are part of each CDR3. D genes are given only for firm matches. The listing skips clone size in some rows; elsewhere it reads once, few, many or a size class.

length,J,V,size,D,DNA,CDR3
12,TRBJ1-1,TRBV5-4,few,.,TGTGCCAGCAGCTTGCTGAACACTGAAGCTTTCTTT,CASSLLNTEAFF
15,TRBJ1-1,TRBV5-1,.,.,TGCGCCAGCAGCTGGTCCCTAACAGGAAACACTGAAGCTTTCTTT,CASSWSLTGNTEAFF
16,TRBJ1-3,TRBV19,.,.,TGTGCCAGTAGTATCAGGGGCGACACCTCTGGAAACACCATATATTTT,CASSIRGDTSGNTIYF
13,TRBJ2-7,TRBV10-2,once,.,TGCGCCAGCAGTGCTCTAACCTCCTACGAGCAGTACTTC,CASSALTSYEQYF
15,TRBJ2-4,TRBV30,.,.,TGTGCCTGGAGTAGGGACGGGGCGGGCAAAAACATTCAGTACTTC,CAWSRDGAGKNIQYF
13,TRBJ1-2,TRBV11-2,.,.,TGTGCCAGCAGCGCCGGGACGTCCTATGGCTACACCTTC,CASSAGTSYGYTF
15,TRBJ2-7,TRBV27,.,TRBD2,TGTGCCAGCAGATCACAACCTAGCGGGAGGTACGAGCAGTACTTC,CASRSQPSGRYEQYF
13,TRBJ1-1,TRBV10-2,.,TRBD1,TGCGCCAGCAGTCCAGACAGGGGCACTGAAGCTTTCTTT,CASSPDRGTEAFF
14,TRBJ1-3,TRBV6-1,.,.,TGTGCCAGCAGTGACAGGTGGGGACGAAACACCATATATTTT,CASSDRWGRNTIYF
14,TRBJ2-5,TRBV13,.,TRBD2,TGTGCCAGCAGCCAAACCGTGGGGGGGGAGACCCAGTACTTC,CASSQTVGGETQYF
14,TRBJ1-6,TRBV7-2,.,.,TGTGCCAGCAGCTTAGTTCTCAGGGACTCACCCCTCCACTTT,CASSLVLRDSPLHF
16,TRBJ2-7,TRBV7-2,.,TRBD2,TGTGCCAGCAGCTTAGGGGTCCAGCGGGGGGTCCACGAGCAGTACTTC,CASSLGVQRGVHEQYF
16,TRBJ2-5,TRBV11-2,.,TRBD2,TGTGCCAGCAGCTCAAGGACTAGCGGGATATGGGAAACCCAGTACTTC,CASSSRTSGIWETQYF
13,TRBJ2-3,TRBV6-4,.,.,TGTGCCAGCAGTCTAGGGGGCACAGATACGCAGTATTTT,CASSLGGTDTQYF
15,TRBJ2-7,TRBV4-1,.,.,TGCGCCAGCAGCCAGTTTGACTCTTCGGCTTACGAGCAGTACTTC,CASSQFDSSAYEQYF
18,TRBJ2-2,TRBV5-6,.,.,TGTGCCAGCACCCAGGGGTTAGCGGCACTGTCCGACACCGGGGAGCTGTTTTTT,CASTQGLAALSDTGELFF
15,TRBJ2-3,TRBV9,.,TRBD2,TGTGCCAGCAGCGTGCCACTAGCGGGGACAGATACGCAGTATTTT,CASSVPLAGTDTQYF
13,TRBJ1-4,TRBV30,.,.,TGTGCCTGGAGTCGGAGGGTGGATGAAAAACTGTTTTTT,CAWSRRVDEKLFF
14,TRBJ2-5,TRBV15,.,.,TGTGCCACCAGCAGAGGACGGGGACAAGAGACCCAGTACTTC,CATSRGRGQETQYF
14,TRBJ1-4,TRBV6-5,few,.,TGTGCCAGCAGACAGGGTGTAGCTAATGAAAAACTGTTTTTT,CASRQGVANEKLFF
14,TRBJ1-1,TRBV4-1,.,.,TGCGCCAGCAGCCAAGATGGGGGACCCACTGAAGCTTTCTTT,CASSQDGGPTEAFF
12,TRBJ2-7,TRBV10-1,.,.,TGCGCCAGCAGTGAAGACAGTCGGGAGCAGTACTTC,CASSEDSREQYF
15,TRBJ2-3,TRBV27,.,TRBD2,TGTGCCAGCAGTCCCCCGGCGGGAGGGTTCGATACGCAGTATTTT,CASSPPAGGFDTQYF
16,TRBJ2-3,TRBV5-1,.,TRBD1,TGCGCCAGCAGCTTGGACAGGGGTCTTAGCACAGATACGCAGTATTTT,CASSLDRGLSTDTQYF
14,TRBJ1-5,TRBV19,once,.,TGTGCCAGTAGTGTCGGGCAGTCCAATCAGCCCCAGCATTTT,CASSVGQSNQPQHF
12,TRBJ2-7,TRBV7-3,once,TRBD1,TGTGCCAGCAGCTCGACAGGGCACGAGCAGTACTTC,CASSSTGHEQYF
16,TRBJ2-3,TRBV7-2,.,TRBD2,TGTGCCAGCAGCGAGACTAGCGGGATTAGCACAGATACGCAGTATTTT,CASSETSGISTDTQYF
14,TRBJ2-7,TRBV11-2,.,TRBD2,TGTGCCAGCAGCCCCCTCGGGGGAGGGCGGGAGCAGTACTTC,CASSPLGGGREQYF
14,TRBJ2-7,TRBV7-8,.,.,TGTGCCAGCAGCTTAGACGTCTGGCGCTACGAGCAGTACTTC,CASSLDVWRYEQYF
14,TRBJ2-2,TRBV6-6,few,TRBD2,TGTGCCACCAAAATAGCGGGGGGGAGCGGGGAGCTGTTTTTT,CATKIAGGSGELFF
12,TRBJ2-1,TRBV7-6,once,.,TGTGCCAGCAGCTGGCCGTACGGGGAGCAGTTCTTC,CASSWPYGEQFF
14,TRBJ1-1,TRBV12-5,.,.,TGTGCTAGTGACTGGGGCGGACTGAACACTGAAGCTTTCTTT,CASDWGGLNTEAFF
14,TRBJ1-5,TRBV5-8,.,.,TGTGCCAGCAGCTCGCGGGACACGAATCAGCCCCAGCATTTT,CASSSRDTNQPQHF
15,TRBJ2-7,TRBV11-2,.,TRBD2,TGTGCCAGCAGCTTAGTATCAGCGGGAGACTCCGAGCAGTACTTC,CASSLVSAGDSEQYF
15,TRBJ2-7,TRBV28,.,.,TGTGCCAGCAGTTTTATGCAGGGATCTATTTACGAGCAGTACTTC,CASSFMQGSIYEQYF
14,TRBJ1-4,TRBV9,.,.,TGTGCCAGCAGCGGCGGAGGGCTGAATGAAAAACTGTTTTTT,CASSGGGLNEKLFF
14,TRBJ1-1,TRBV30,.,.,TGTGCCTGGAGTGTACTGGGGGGTAACACTGAAGCTTTCTTT,CAWSVLGGNTEAFF
17,TRBJ2-6,TRBV18,.,.,TGTGCCAGCTCACCAACGGCAGGGGACTCTGGGGCCAACGTCCTGACTTTC,CASSPTAGDSGANVLTF
14,TRBJ1-2,TRBV9,.,.,TGTGCCAGCAGCCCATTTGGCAAGGACTATGGCTACACCTTC,CASSPFGKDYGYTF
18,TRBJ2-1,TRBV14,.,TRBD1,TGTGCCAGCAGCCAAGATCGGGGGACAGGGCTTTTCTACAATGAGCAGTTCTTC,CASSQDRGTGLFYNEQFF
17,TRBJ2-1,TRBV9,.,TRBD2,TGTGCCAGCAGCGTAGGAGGACTAGCGGCAATATACAATGAGCAGTTCTTC,CASSVGGLAAIYNEQFF
15,TRBJ1-2,TRBV28,.,TRBD1,TGTGCCAGCAGTTTACCCAGGGGGGGTGGGTATGGCTACACCTTC,CASSLPRGGGYGYTF
15,TRBJ2-5,TRBV19,.,TRBD2,TGTGCCAGTAGTAGACTAGCGGGAGGAGGAAAGACCCAGTACTTC,CASSRLAGGGKTQYF
16,TRBJ2-5,TRBV30,.,TRBD2,TGTGCCTGGAGTCGTGGGATAGCGGGGGCTCAAGAGACCCAGTACTTC,CAWSRGIAGAQETQYF
11,TRBJ2-3,TRBV2,.,.,TGTGCCAGCGGAATCACAGATACGCAGTATTTT,CASGITDTQYF
17,TRBJ2-7,TRBV4-1,.,TRBD2,TGCGCCAGCAGCCAAGAGGTGACTAGCGGGAGCCCCTACGAGCAGTACTTC,CASSQEVTSGSPYEQYF
15,TRBJ2-2,TRBV7-9,.,TRBD2,TGTGCCAGCGCGGCGGGGGGGACGAACACCGGGGAGCTGTTTTTT,CASAAGGTNTGELFF
16,TRBJ2-7,TRBV9,few,TRBD2,TGTGCCAGCAGCCCCGGACGGTGGCTAGCGGGAGCCGAGCAGTACTTC,CASSPGRWLAGAEQYF
16,TRBJ2-3,TRBV2,.,TRBD2,TGTGCCAGCAGTCCACTAGCGGGAGGGCCGTTCGATACGCAGTATTTT,CASSPLAGGPFDTQYF
16,TRBJ2-5,TRBV6-7,once,TRBD2,TGTGCCAGCAGTGAATCTAGCGGGGTCCACCAAGAGACCCAGTACTTC,CASSESSGVHQETQYF
15,TRBJ2-2,TRBV27,.,.,TGTGCCAGCAGTTCTCGGCCAAAGAACACCGGGGAGCTGTTTTTT,CASSSRPKNTGELFF
11,TRBJ2-7,TRBV5-5,once,.,TGTGCCAGCACTGGGGGTTACGAGCAGTACTTC,CASTGGYEQYF
15,TRBJ1-6,TRBV27,.,.,TGTGCCAGCAGTCCGGACAGATTAAATAATTCACCCCTCCACTTT,CASSPDRLNNSPLHF
12,TRBJ2-2,TRBV11-3,.,.,TGTGCCAGCAGCTTCGTCCCCGGGGAGCTGTTTTTT,CASSFVPGELFF
15,TRBJ1-5,TRBV7-8,.,.,TGTGCCAGCAGCTCTAGACCTGTGGGGAATCAGCCCCAGCATTTT,CASSSRPVGNQPQHF
14,TRBJ1-1,TRBV7-9,.,.,TGTGCCAGCAGCTTAGGGACAGATATCGCTGAAGCTTTCTTT,CASSLGTDIAEAFF